Following are 13 T cell receptor beta chains from one sample sequenced in a study of blood T cell repertoires in COVID-19. Using immunoSEQ multiplex PCR, the repertoire was profiled, and TCRdb retains in-frame clones only, with some absent. The sample carries 200,000 or so clones, 70% to 90% recorded once. The material sequenced was peripheral blood. The source is a human donor with active or convalescent COVID-19. The donor label of this sample is uncertain.

CDR3 region: CSGCRGGQETQYF. DNA for the CDR3: TGCAGCGGGTGCCGGGGGGGGCAAGAGACCCAGTACTTC. This chain links TRBV29-1 with TRBJ2-5; TRBD2 aligns across 8 bases. The CDR3 has 13 residues. The germline gives CDR1 SQVTM, CDR2 ANQGSEA. V lost 7 bases and J lost 2; bases outside the gene matches: 6. The whole variable domain, remainder taken from reference TRBV29-1 and TRBJ2-5, is SAVISQKPSRDICQRGTSLTIQCQVDSQVTMMFWYRQQPGQSLTLIATANQGSEATYESGFVIDKFPISRPNLTFSTLTVSNMSPEDSSIYLCSGCRGGQETQYFGPGTRLLVL.

Written as DNA, the CDR3 is TGTGCCAGCAGCCAAAATTGCACTGAAGCTTTCTTT. Translation: CASSQNCTEAFF. V and J are TRBV7-3 and TRBJ1-1; unclear D gene. This CDR3 comprises 12 residues. The germline V and J ends were trimmed by 5 bases and 4 bases, with 8 bases remaining between them. Germline V gene lookup returns CDR1 SGHTA and CDR2 FQGTGA.

The rearrangement joins TRBV5-4 to TRBJ2-1; 12 nucleotides match TRBD2. This CDR3 is built from 16 residues. The V gene's germline CDR1 is SGHNT and CDR2 YYREEE (reference sequence). V gave up 4 bases and J gave up 7 bases; unmatched junction bases: 9. CDR3 coding DNA: TGTGCCAGCAGCGCGGGACTAGCGGGTTCATTGAATGAGCAGTTCTTC. Translation: CASSAGLAGSLNEQFF.

The chain links TRBV5-1 to TRBJ1-1; 9 bases are shared with TRBD1. The CDR3 runs to 15 residues. V gave up 4 bases and J gave up 5 bases; unmatched junction bases: 9. CDR1 is SGHRS, CDR2 YFSETQ, per germline. The CDR3 region is CASSLRTGAGTEAFF. The CDR3 coding sequence is TGCGCCAGCAGCCTACGGACAGGGGCGGGTACTGAAGCTTTCTTT.

This chain uses TRBV13 with TRBJ2-3, with a weak D call TRBD2 (5 bases). The CDR3 runs to 15 residues. Germline V lookup: CDR1 PRHDT, CDR2 FYEKMQ (reference sequence). V lost 5 bases and J 4 bases, leaving 16 bases between the germline ends. This CDR3 reads CASSPKGEEADTQYF. The CDR3 coding sequence is TGTGCCAGCAGCCCGAAGGGAGAAGAAGCAGATACGCAGTATTTT.

This chain uses TRBV16 with TRBJ2-7; 10 bases match TRBD1. Germline lookup yields CDR1 KGHSY and CDR2 FQNENV. V shed 2 bases, J shed 3 bases, and the junction held 7 bases outside the gene matches. The CDR3 has 16 residues. CDR3 bases: TGTGCCAGCAGCCAACCGGGACAGGGGATCTACTACGAGCAGTACTTC. Encoded protein: CASSQPGQGIYYEQYF.

The chain combines TRBV28 with TRBJ1-3; 9 bases align to TRBD1. CDR1 and CDR2 from the germline V gene are MDHEN and SYDVKM. V was clipped by 6 bases and J by 2 bases; unmatched bases: 8. This CDR3 spans 16 amino acids. The CDR3 DNA reads TGTGCCAGCAGAACCGGGACAGGGTGGACTGGAAACACCATATATTTT. As protein: CASRTGTGWTGNTIYF.

V usage is TRBV6-5 and J usage is TRBJ1-1, with TRBD1 as a possible D gene (5 bases). With 8 bases removed from V and 1 base from J, the gap between germline ends came to 11 bases. This CDR3 spans 13 amino acids. Germline assignment: CDR1 MNHEY and CDR2 SVGAGI. The CDR3 protein is CASGAKGNTEAFF. DNA of the CDR3: TGTGCCAGCGGGGCCAAAGGGAACACTGAAGCTTTCTTT.

V gene TRBV6-1 combines with J gene TRBJ2-7; 8 bases are a match to TRBD2. The germline CDR1 and CDR2 sequences are MNHNS and SASEGT. This CDR3 contains 15 residues. Trimming cost V 2 bases and J 12 bases; bases outside gene matches: 15. Written as DNA, the CDR3 is TGTGCCAGCAGTGAAAATACCCAGCCGGGACTAGATGTGTACTTC. The encoded protein is CASSENTQPGLDVYF.

The chain carries TRBV7-2 and TRBJ1-4; the match to TRBD1 covers 7 bases. Germline-derived CDR1 and CDR2 are SGHTA and FQGNSA. This CDR3 is 16 amino acids long. J gave up 2 bases and V 1 base, and 4 bases lay outside the gene matches. CDR3 in DNA: TGTGCCAGCAGCTTAGGGCCCAGGGGGACTAATGAAAAACTGTTTTTT. It encodes CASSLGPRGTNEKLFF.

V and J are TRBV6-5 and TRBJ2-7; perhaps TRBD2 as D (6 bases). This CDR3 is built from 15 residues. Trimming left V 0 bases short and J 4 bases short, with 13 bases between. Per germline, CDR1 MNHEY and CDR2 SVGAGI. The CDR3 is CASSYSGGTPYEQYF. The CDR3 nucleotides read TGTGCCAGCAGTTACTCTGGGGGGACCCCTTACGAGCAGTACTTC.

The CDR3 is CASSSYTSGKYNEQFF. Here the CDR3 DNA reads TGTGCCAGCAGCTCGTACACTAGCGGAAAATACAATGAGCAGTTCTTC. V gene TRBV11-3 combines with J gene TRBJ2-1; 8 bases match TRBD2. Trimming at V came to 4 bases and at J to 4 bases, leaving 9 bases not matched to a gene. Germline CDR1 is SGHNT and CDR2 is YENEEA. The CDR3 covers 16 residues. The entire variable domain, with the rest obtained from reference TRBV11-3 and TRBJ2-1, is as follows: EAGVVQSPRYKIIEKKQPVAFWCNPISGHNTLYWYLQNLGQGPELLIRYENEEAVDDSQLPKDRFSAERLKGVDSTLKIQPAELGDSAVYLCASSSYTSGKYNEQFFGPGTRLTVL.

This chain links TRBV9 with TRBJ1-1; D unresolved. Germline loops: CDR1 SGDLS, CDR2 YYNGEE. This CDR3 spans 14 amino acids. The V end lost 4 bases, the J end lost 4 bases, and 14 bases lay between the germline ends. The chain's CDR3 is CASSQLDIGTEAFF. In DNA form, the CDR3 reads TGTGCCAGCAGCCAACTTGATATCGGCACTGAAGCTTTCTTT.